This T cell receptor beta chain derives from a study of persistence of HIV-infected CD4 T cells. The CDR3 has 12 amino acids. The V end was cut by 7 bases, the J end by 2 bases, with 9 bases between. The germline V gene encodes CDR1 SNHLY and CDR2 FYNNEI. Nonspecific anti-CD3/anti-CD28 bead stimulation represents the broad CD4+ T cell repertoire. Sorting selected CD4+ T cells upregulating both CD40 ligand and CD69. The libraries were made with immunoSEQ version 4 in survey mode. Produced via immunoSEQ multiplex PCR; TCRdb's table is partial and in-frame only. The sample yields 40,000 to 55,000 clones, more than 80% seen once. Comment on this clone: Its antigen is still unknown.

This TCR was recovered from an adult woman with HIV who was CMV-seropositive. V is TRBV2 and J is TRBJ2-7; D remains ambiguous. Sample: CD4+ T cells sorted from PBMCs after 18-hour stimulation, taken from a patient who received antiretroviral therapy. The CDR3 loop reads CASTDLAYEQYF. CDR3 sequence (DNA): TGTGCCAGCACCGACCTGGCCTACGAGCAGTACTTC.